The 11 T cell receptor beta chains in this list originate from one sample, sequenced in a study of T cells in Graves' hyperthyroidism and ophthalmopathy (dated by TCRdb to between 2018 and 2021). Preparation of the library involved multiplex PCR. Sequencing used an Illumina HiSeq 2000. Amplification of TCR beta CDR3 regions was carried out from RNA transcripts. The TCR CDR3 was subjected to a first round of RT-PCR using the HTBI primer set and the Qiagen OneStep RT-PCR kit. The public sequencing data were trimmed at Q25 with fastp and processed into clonotypes with MiXCR by TCRdb, which kept only in-frame beta chains. Rows with one shared CDR3 protein collapse into an entry with the most common genes and DNA. The sample table contains some 500,000 distinct CDR3 sequences; only one count was recorded for roughly 24% of them. The ten largest clones take up over 9% of the sample. Sequencing input: blood. Receptors were obtained from a woman younger than 45 with Graves' ophthalmopathy.

This clonotype has only a few counts. The chain is built from TRBV7-3 and TRBJ1-2, with D hard to call. Germline assignment: CDR1 SGHTA and CDR2 FQGTGA. V was cut by 11 bases and J by 6 bases, with 16 bases left in between. This CDR3 region has 12 residues. CDR3 DNA sequence: TGTGCCTCAGGAGAGTGGGGAGATGGCTACACCTTC. This gives the protein CASGEWGDGYTF.

This sequence joins TRBV12-3 or TRBV12-4 and TRBJ2-7, with 7 nucleotides matching TRBD2. This CDR3 is built from 15 residues. The ends lost 1 base at V and 3 bases at J; junction bases unmatched: 6. CDR3 nucleotides: TGTGCCAGCAGTTTAGGTCCAGCGGGATACTACGAGCAGTACTTC. This encodes CASSLGPAGYYEQYF.

This clonotype was recorded a few times. The V call is TRBV19, the J call TRBJ2-5, with a weak D call TRBD2 (5 bases). The germline V gene encodes CDR1 LNHDA and CDR2 SQIVND (reference sequence). V lost 3 bases and J 1 base, leaving 12 bases between the germline ends. CDR3 length: 15 amino acids. CDR3 in amino acids: CASSIGITAQETQYF. In DNA, the CDR3 is TGTGCCAGTAGTATCGGGATCACAGCCCAAGAGACCCAGTACTTC.

This clonotype was seen many times. The J gene is TRBJ2-7, the V gene TRBV28; D is ambiguous. The V and J ends lost 1 base and 3 bases respectively, with 7 bases between them. Germline CDR1 and CDR2: MDHEN and SYDVKM. There are 13 residues in the CDR3. The CDR3 sequence is CASSLLALYEQYF. CDR3 coding DNA: TGTGCCAGCAGTTTATTGGCCCTCTACGAGCAGTACTTC.

The gene calls are TRBV20-1 and TRBJ2-5; 11 bases align to TRBD2. V lost 5 bases, J lost 2 bases, and 4 bases stayed unmatched. CDR1 is DFQATT and CDR2 is SNEGSKA in the germline V gene (reference sequence). This CDR3 has 14 residues. As DNA, the CDR3 is TGCAGTGCTGCTCTAGCGGGGGGACAAGAGACCCAGTACTTC. Residues: CSAALAGGQETQYF.

This clonotype has ten or more counts. The V call is TRBV6-6, the J call TRBJ2-5, with D possibly TRBD2 on 6 matching bases. This CDR3 comprises 14 residues. Looked up from germline, CDR1 is MNHNY and CDR2 is SVGAGI (reference sequence). The V end was cut by 5 bases, the J end by 2 bases, with 12 bases between. The CDR3 region is CASSRQSGQETQYF. The CDR3 DNA reads TGTGCCAGCAGTCGACAAAGCGGGCAAGAGACCCAGTACTTC.

This clonotype was recorded a few times. This chain uses TRBV6-1 with TRBJ1-1; 8 bases line up with TRBD1. The CDR3 sequence is 13 residues long. Germline CDR1 and CDR2: MNHNS and SASEGT. The V segment lost 2 bases and the J segment 9 bases; nucleotides outside the gene matches: 5. The CDR3 is CASSESRQGKAFF. The CDR3 region has the DNA TGTGCCAGCAGTGAATCAAGACAGGGGAAAGCTTTCTTT.

This chain links TRBV3-1 with TRBJ2-7; tentative D call: TRBD1 (6 bases). The germline V and J ends were trimmed by 1 base and 3 bases, with 19 bases remaining between them. Germline CDR1 is LGHDT and CDR2 is YNNKEL (reference sequence). The CDR3 extends over 17 amino acids. Here the CDR3 DNA reads TGTGCCAGCAGCCAAGGAGGGGGAGCGACTTCGTTCTACGAGCAGTACTTC. It codes for CASSQGGGATSFYEQYF.

The gene calls are TRBV12-3 or TRBV12-4 and TRBJ2-7, with D tentatively TRBD1 or TRBD2 (5 bases each). This CDR3 region has 14 residues. V gave up 5 bases and J gave up 2 bases, with 13 bases separating them. CDR3 sequence reads: CASSLGTLTYEQYF. CDR3 DNA: TGTGCCAGCAGTCTCGGGACCCTAACCTACGAGCAGTACTTC.

This clonotype occurred many times. This chain joins TRBV6-5 and TRBJ1-2; tentative D call: TRBD1 (5 bases). This CDR3 comprises 12 residues. The germline V and J ends were trimmed by 3 bases and 6 bases, with 8 bases remaining between them. Looked up from germline, CDR1 is MNHEY and CDR2 is SVGAGI. CDR3 nucleotides: TGTGCCAGCAGTTATCAAGGGGATGGCTACACCTTC. It codes for CASSYQGDGYTF.

At least ten counts were recorded for this clonotype. The rearrangement links TRBV12-3 or TRBV12-4 to TRBJ2-7, with 7 bases that match TRBD1. V dropped 7 bases and J dropped 0; count of bases not matched to a gene: 6. This CDR3 has 14 residues. CDR3 residues: CASKFRDSSYEQYF. DNA for the CDR3: TGTGCCAGCAAGTTCCGGGACAGCTCCTACGAGCAGTACTTC.